Following are 24 T cell receptor beta chains from one sample sequenced in a study of cytomegalovirus exposure and HLA in healthy donors. Primers: 60 Vbeta forward and 13 Jbeta reverse. TCRdb's table, derived via immunoSEQ multiplex PCR, lists solely in-frame clones and lacks some. This sample lists about 130,000 clones; its ten largest clones have 1.5% to 2%. Sequencing used PBMCs. All receptors come from a woman aged 60-75 years in good health and CMV-seronegative.

The genes are TRBV7-9 and TRBJ2-3, with TRBD1 as a possible D gene (5 bases). Trimming left V 1 base short and J 4 bases short, with 9 bases between. The CDR3 runs to 14 residues. Germline lookup yields CDR1 SEHNR and CDR2 FQNEAQ (reference sequence). In DNA, the CDR3 is TGTGCCAGCAGCTTAGTTCAGGGCCCAGATACGCAGTATTTT. Its translation: CASSLVQGPDTQYF.

This chain links TRBV27 with TRBJ1-2; 7 bases agree with TRBD1. This CDR3 comprises 14 residues. The J segment lost 5 bases and the V segment lost 5 bases, leaving 8 bases of the junction unmatched. Per germline, CDR1 MNHEY and CDR2 SMNVEV (reference sequence). CDR3 protein: CASSLRQGGYGYTF. The CDR3 region has the DNA TGTGCCAGCAGTCTACGACAGGGAGGATATGGCTACACCTTC.

The chain couples TRBV7-9 to TRBJ1-1, with TRBD1 as a possible D gene (5 bases). The V gene lost 3 bases and the J gene lost 1 base, with 9 bases spanning the gap. The CDR3 has 14 amino acids. Germline values: CDR1 SEHNR, CDR2 FQNEAQ (reference sequence). The CDR3 sequence: CASSLGQSNTEAFF. The DNA for the CDR3 is TGTGCCAGCAGCTTGGGGCAGTCGAACACTGAAGCTTTCTTT.

The rearrangement uses TRBV7-2 and TRBJ2-1; D call uncertain. V lost 1 base and J lost 4, with 5 bases in between. CDR1 is SGHTA, CDR2 FQGNSA, per germline. The length of the CDR3 is 13 residues. The CDR3 here is CASSLVRYNEQFF. The CDR3 DNA is TGTGCCAGCAGCTTAGTTAGATACAATGAGCAGTTCTTC.

The chain joins TRBV2 to TRBJ1-5; TRBD1 matches 9 bases. Germline V gene data show CDR1 as SNHLY and CDR2 as FYNNEI. The CDR3 totals 13 residues. After removal of 6 bases from V and 6 bases from J, the junction contained 3 bases not matched to a gene. The CDR3 loop reads CASRWTGAQPQHF. In DNA form, the CDR3 reads TGTGCCAGCAGGTGGACAGGGGCTCAGCCCCAGCATTTT.

The gene calls are TRBV5-6 and TRBJ1-6; D call uncertain. V was clipped by 1 base and J by 3 bases, with 8 bases between them. CDR1 is SGHDT and CDR2 is YYEEEE in the germline V gene. CDR3 length equals 15 residues. The CDR3 loop is CASSLRQVYNSPLHF. CDR3 coding DNA: TGTGCCAGCAGCTTGAGACAAGTCTATAATTCACCCCTCCACTTT. Full variable domain (missing parts from reference TRBV5-6 and TRBJ1-6): DAGVTQSPTHLIKTRGQQVTLRCSPKSGHDTVSWYQQALGQGPQFIFQYYEEEERQRGNFPDRFSGHQFPNYSSELNVNALLLGDSALYLCASSLRQVYNSPLHFGNGTRLTVT.

V and J are TRBV27 and TRBJ1-2; TRBD1 is a possible D gene (6 bases). Germline CDR1 is MNHEY and CDR2 is SMNVEV (reference sequence). CDR3 size: 14 residues. V lost 3 bases, J lost 5 bases, and 13 bases lay in between. CDR3 sequence reads: CASSFMGAGYGYTF. The CDR3 nucleotides read TGTGCCAGCAGTTTTATGGGGGCCGGATATGGCTACACCTTC.

The CDR3 here is CASSPEGQNYGYTF. In DNA, the CDR3 is TGCGCCAGCAGCCCGGAGGGACAGAACTATGGCTACACCTTC. The V and J genes are TRBV5-1 and TRBJ1-2; the match to TRBD1 covers 7 bases. Germline lookup yields CDR1 SGHRS and CDR2 YFSETQ. The junction had 5 bases not matched to a gene; V was cut back by 4 bases and J by 2 bases. This CDR3 spans 14 amino acids. The full variable domain, in which reference TRBV5-1 and TRBJ1-2 provide the parts outside the CDR3, is KAGVTQTPRYLIKTRGQQVTLSCSPISGHRSVSWYQQTPGQGLQFLFEYFSETQRNKGNFPGRFSGRQFSNSRSEMNVSTLELGDSALYLCASSPEGQNYGYTFGSGTRLTVV.

The gene calls are TRBV7-3 and TRBJ2-3, with 8 bases lining up with TRBD2. The trim removed 8 bases at V and 5 bases at J, leaving 12 bases unmatched. CDR3 size: 15 residues. The V gene's germline CDR1 is SGHTA and CDR2 FQGTGA. CDR3 loop: CASRSPGGPGDTQYF. The CDR3 DNA reads as TGTGCCAGCCGCTCTCCGGGGGGGCCTGGAGATACGCAGTATTTT.

This chain uses TRBV28 with TRBJ2-6; no firm D call. The V and J ends lost 4 bases and 0 bases respectively, with 10 bases between them. The CDR3 is made up of 16 amino acids. Per germline, CDR1 MDHEN and CDR2 SYDVKM. DNA for the CDR3: TGTGCCAGCAGTTCCCCTAAAAGCTCTGGGGCCAACGTCCTGACTTTC. As protein: CASSSPKSSGANVLTF.

The chain links TRBV10-3 to TRBJ1-3; D is perhaps TRBD1 (6 bases). The germline CDR1 and CDR2 sequences are ENHRY and SYGVKD. This CDR3 is 16 amino acids long. V was clipped by 6 bases and J by 0 bases, with 15 bases between them. The CDR3 here is CAISPRDRSSGNTIYF. CDR3 nucleotide sequence: TGTGCCATCAGCCCTAGAGACAGGTCCTCTGGAAACACCATATATTTT.

Turning to this clone: The same CDR3 arises from other DNA sequences in this sample as well. The rearrangement joins TRBV27 to TRBJ2-7; 8 bases fit TRBD1. The CDR3 loop spans 16 amino acids. Germline loops: CDR1 MNHEY, CDR2 SMNVEV (reference sequence). V was clipped by 4 bases and J by 7 bases; unmatched bases: 15. CDR3 loop: CASSSPTGAPGREQYF. As DNA, the CDR3 is TGTGCCAGCAGTTCACCGACAGGGGCGCCCGGGCGGGAGCAGTACTTC.

The V call is TRBV5-4, the J call TRBJ2-1; 7 positions agree with TRBD1. Germline V gives CDR1 SGHNT, CDR2 YYREEE (reference sequence). Trimming at V came to 4 bases and at J to 4 bases, leaving 11 bases not matched to a gene. This CDR3 has 16 residues. In nucleotides, the CDR3 is TGTGCCAGCAGCCCTCCACGGGACAGAGCATACAATGAGCAGTTCTTC. This codes for CASSPPRDRAYNEQFF.

The V gene is TRBV19, the J gene TRBJ2-2; 8 positions agree with TRBD1. The CDR3 contains 16 residues. Germline CDR1 is LNHDA and CDR2 is SQIVND (reference sequence). Germline trimming cut 0 bases from V and 4 bases from J; bases unmatched to any gene: 4. The CDR3 DNA reads TGTGCCAGTAGTATAGATCCACAGGGGGTCACCGGGGAGCTGTTTTTT. Amino acid sequence: CASSIDPQGVTGELFF.

The genes are TRBV7-9 and TRBJ2-2; D is ambiguous. V was shortened by 5 bases and J by 3 bases, with 4 bases between the two germline ends. The CDR3 is made up of 12 amino acids. Looked up from germline, CDR1 is SEHNR and CDR2 is FQNEAQ (reference sequence). CDR3 sequence reads: CASSLHTGELFF. CDR3 DNA sequence: TGTGCCAGCAGCCTACACACCGGGGAGCTGTTTTTT.

The V and J genes are TRBV28 and TRBJ2-7; unclear D gene. Germline V gene lookup returns CDR1 MDHEN and CDR2 SYDVKM. V lost 6 bases and J 5 bases, leaving 8 bases between the germline ends. CDR3 length: 11 amino acids. In nucleotides, the CDR3 is TGTGCCAGCAGACTGTTGGACGAGCAGTACTTC. Translating it yields CASRLLDEQYF.

This CDR3 reads CASSLDWEGGGRTQYF. The CDR3 nucleotides are TGTGCCAGCAGCTTAGATTGGGAGGGGGGGGGCAGGACGCAGTATTTT. The chain joins TRBV11-2 to TRBJ2-3; TRBD2 is a possible D gene (7 bases). V was cut by 0 bases and J by 9 bases, with 19 bases left in between. The CDR3 is 16 amino acids. CDR1 is SGHAT and CDR2 is FQNNGV in the germline V gene.

The chain links TRBV15 to TRBJ1-2; 8 nucleotides align to TRBD1. Germline V gene lookup returns CDR1 LNHNV and CDR2 YYDKDF (reference sequence). The V gene end was trimmed by 2 bases and the J gene end by 5 bases; junction bases not matched to a gene: 7. CDR3 length: 15 amino acids. The CDR3 nucleotides read TGTGCCACCAGCAGATTATCGGACAGGGAGTATGGCTACACCTTC. The encoded protein is CATSRLSDREYGYTF. Based on the CDR3 plus reference TRBV15 and TRBJ1-2, the full variable domain is DAMVIQNPRYQVTQFGKPVTLSCSQTLNHNVMYWYQQKSSQAPKLLFHYYDKDFNNEADTPDNFQSRRPNTSFCFLDIRSPGLGDTAMYLCATSRLSDREYGYTFGSGTRLTVV.

The chain links TRBV7-2 to TRBJ2-2; 11 bases agree with TRBD2. Trimming cost V 3 bases and J 5 bases; bases outside gene matches: 2. CDR1 is SGHTA, CDR2 FQGNSA, per germline. The CDR3 has 15 amino acids. The CDR3, as DNA: TGTGCCAGCAGCTTTAGCGGGGGGGGGACCGGGGAGCTGTTTTTT. This gives the protein CASSFSGGGTGELFF.

The V gene is TRBV6-5, the J gene TRBJ2-7, with TRBD1 identical over 9 bases. This CDR3 has 14 residues. V gave up 0 bases and J gave up 6 bases; unmatched junction bases: 3. Germline CDR1 reads MNHEY; CDR2 reads SVGAGI. The CDR3 DNA is TGTGCCAGCAGTTACTCTGAGGACAGGGGCGAGCAGTACTTC. This codes for CASSYSEDRGEQYF.

This chain links TRBV7-9 with TRBJ2-3; 15 bases line up with TRBD2. J lost 2 bases, V lost 3 bases, and 6 bases had no gene match. The germline V gene encodes CDR1 SEHNR and CDR2 FQNEAQ (reference sequence). This CDR3 region has 18 residues. CDR3 DNA: TGTGCCAGCAGCTTCGGACTAGCGGGAGGGCCGATCACAGATACGCAGTATTTT. It is translated as CASSFGLAGGPITDTQYF.

CDR3 protein: CAWSPPRGSKGEQYF. The CDR3 DNA reads TGTGCCTGGAGCCCGCCGCGAGGGAGCAAAGGCGAGCAGTACTTC. This sequence joins TRBV30 and TRBJ2-7; weak D call: TRBD2 (5 bases). CDR3 length: 15 amino acids. The germline V gene has CDR1 GTSNPN and CDR2 SVGIG (reference sequence). V lost 3 bases and J lost 6, with 21 bases in between.

The gene calls are TRBV15 and TRBJ1-5; 8 nucleotides agree with TRBD1. This CDR3 has 19 amino acids. CDR1 is LNHNV and CDR2 is YYDKDF in the germline V gene (reference sequence). V dropped 2 bases and J dropped 2; count of bases not matched to a gene: 14. This CDR3 is CATSRTGGRSPGRNQPQHF. CDR3 in DNA: TGTGCCACCAGCAGAACAGGGGGGAGATCTCCCGGGCGCAATCAGCCCCAGCATTTT.

The V call is TRBV7-9, the J call TRBJ2-7; possibly TRBD2 for D (6 bases). Germline lookup yields CDR1 SEHNR and CDR2 FQNEAQ (reference sequence). Trimming stripped 11 bases from V and 2 bases from J, with 13 bases between. The CDR3 totals 12 residues. CDR3 DNA sequence: TGTGCCGCGGGACGGTCCACCTACGAGCAGTACTTC. It encodes CAAGRSTYEQYF.